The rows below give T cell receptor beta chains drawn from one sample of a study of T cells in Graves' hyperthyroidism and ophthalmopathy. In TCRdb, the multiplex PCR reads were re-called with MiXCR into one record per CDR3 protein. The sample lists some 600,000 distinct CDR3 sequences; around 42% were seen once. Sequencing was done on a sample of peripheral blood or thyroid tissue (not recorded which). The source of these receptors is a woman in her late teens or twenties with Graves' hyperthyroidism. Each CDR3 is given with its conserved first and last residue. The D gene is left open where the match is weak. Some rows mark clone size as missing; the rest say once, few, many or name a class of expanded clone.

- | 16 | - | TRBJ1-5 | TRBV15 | CATSSDRWGPNQPQHF | TGTGCCACCAGCAGTGATAGGTGGGGGCCGAATCAGCCCCAGCATTTT
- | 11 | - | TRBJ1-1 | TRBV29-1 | CSSLNGASAFF | TGCAGCAGTTTAAACGGGGCTTCAGCTTTCTTT
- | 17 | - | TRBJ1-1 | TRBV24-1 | CATSEDSLLNGSTEAFF | TGTGCCACCAGCGAAGACAGCCTGCTCAACGGGAGCACTGAAGCTTTCTTT
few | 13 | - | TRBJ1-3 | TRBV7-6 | CASTTYSGNTIYF | TGTGCCAGCACAACGTACTCTGGAAACACCATATATTTT
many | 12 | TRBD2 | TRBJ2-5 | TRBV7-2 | CASSSGGRTQYF | TGTGCCAGCAGCTCCGGGGGGAGAACCCAGTACTTC
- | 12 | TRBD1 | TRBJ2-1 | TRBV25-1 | CASGTGGYEQFF | TGTGCCAGCGGGACAGGGGGCTATGAGCAGTTCTTC
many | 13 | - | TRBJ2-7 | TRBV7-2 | CASSQQRAYEQYF | TGTGCCAGCAGCCAACAACGAGCCTACGAGCAGTACTTC
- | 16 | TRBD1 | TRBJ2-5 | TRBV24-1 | CATSDRTGGRRETQYF | TGTGCCACCAGTGATCGGACAGGGGGGAGGCGGGAGACCCAGTACTTC
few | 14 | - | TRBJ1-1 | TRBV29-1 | CSTTGMGRNTEAFF | TGCAGCACAACAGGGATGGGAAGGAACACTGAAGCTTTCTTT
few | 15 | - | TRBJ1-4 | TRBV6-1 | CASSQRTVGNEKLFF | TGTGCCAGCAGTCAAAGGACAGTGGGGAATGAAAAACTGTTTTTT
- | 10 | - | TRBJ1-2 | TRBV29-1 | CSATDYGYTF | TGCAGCGCTACGGACTATGGCTACACCTTC
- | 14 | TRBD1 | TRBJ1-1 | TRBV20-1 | CSAREGTVNTEAFF | TGCAGTGCTAGAGAGGGGACAGTGAACACTGAAGCTTTCTTT
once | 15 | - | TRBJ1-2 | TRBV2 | CASSNIQGSNYGYTF | TGTGCCAGCAGCAACATACAGGGATCTAACTATGGCTACACCTTC
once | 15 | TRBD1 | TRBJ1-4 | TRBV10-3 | CAISVQGSRDEKLFF | TGTGCCATCAGTGTACAGGGGAGTCGGGATGAAAAACTGTTTTTT
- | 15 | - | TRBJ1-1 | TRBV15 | CATSGSSGENTEAFF | TGTGCCACCAGCGGAAGCTCGGGAGAGAACACTGAAGCTTTCTTT
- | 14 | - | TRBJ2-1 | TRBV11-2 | CASSSVWYYNEQFF | TGTGCCAGCAGCTCCGTTTGGTACTACAATGAGCAGTTCTTC
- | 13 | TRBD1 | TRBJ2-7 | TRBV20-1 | CSVWDSSTYEQYF | TGCAGTGTCTGGGACAGCAGTACCTACGAGCAGTACTTC
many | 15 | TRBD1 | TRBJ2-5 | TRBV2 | CASRIRQGARETQYF | TGTGCCAGCAGGATACGACAGGGGGCGAGAGAGACCCAGTACTTC
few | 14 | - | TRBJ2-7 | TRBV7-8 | CASSPVVLTREQYF | TGTGCCAGCAGCCCAGTCGTACTGACTAGAGAGCAGTACTTC
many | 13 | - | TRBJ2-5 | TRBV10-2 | CATGRASAVIQYF | TGCGCCACAGGGCGAGCTAGCGCCGTTATTCAGTACTTC
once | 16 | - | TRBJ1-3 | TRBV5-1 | CASSRTPSLLGNTIYF | TGCGCCAGCAGCCGGACGCCATCCCTCTTAGGAAACACCATATATTTT
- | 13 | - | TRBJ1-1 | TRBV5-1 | CASSRSEDTEAFF | TGCGCCAGCAGCCGATCTGAGGACACTGAAGCTTTCTTT
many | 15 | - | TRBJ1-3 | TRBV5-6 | CASSSGVHSGNTIYF | TGTGCCAGCAGCTCAGGAGTACATTCTGGAAACACCATATATTTT
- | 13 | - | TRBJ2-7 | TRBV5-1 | CASSLTGTSEQYF | TGCGCCAGCAGCTTGACAGGGACGTCCGAGCAGTACTTC
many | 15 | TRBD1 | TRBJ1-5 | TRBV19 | CASSTTGRGNQPQHF | TGTGCCAGTAGTACGACAGGGAGAGGCAATCAGCCCCAGCATTTT
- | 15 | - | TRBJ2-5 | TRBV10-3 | CASSEVRDGKETQYF | TGTGCCAGCAGTGAGGTTAGGGATGGAAAAGAGACCCAGTACTTC
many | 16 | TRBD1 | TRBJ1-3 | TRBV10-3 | CAISTGTGISGNTIYF | TGTGCCATCAGCACCGGGACAGGGATCTCTGGAAACACCATATATTTT
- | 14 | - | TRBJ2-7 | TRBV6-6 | CASSSTGRSDEQYF | TGTGCCAGCAGTTCAACCGGGAGATCGGACGAGCAGTACTTC
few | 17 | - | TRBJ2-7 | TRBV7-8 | CASSLASSGLLSYEQYF | TGTGCCAGCAGCTTAGCGTCTTCGGGACTCCTCTCCTACGAGCAGTACTTC